This TCR beta chain appears in the sequencing data of a study of T cells in Graves' hyperthyroidism and ophthalmopathy (dated by TCRdb to between 2018 and 2020). Regarding the complete study: Peripheral blood samples were taken at the time of initial diagnosis, prior to any treatment. A discovery cohort of about a hundred patients, about 40 with Graves' ophthalmopathy and fewer than 65 with stable Graves' hyperthyroidism, was used to find distinguishing TCR V-J signatures. Prospective prediction of ophthalmopathy was tested in an independent validation cohort of approximately 18 hyperthyroidism patients and some 17 patients who later progressed to ophthalmopathy. The roughly 94 discovery patients were randomly divided into training and test sets at a 7:3 ratio. In addition, the study compared T-cell repertoires in thyroid tissue and in blood from six Graves' hyperthyroidism patients. Once sampling was done, hyperthyroidism patients were given methimazole at a starting dose of 30 mg daily, whereas ophthalmopathy patients were given high-dose intravenous methylprednisolone. The paper reports TCR Vbeta CDR3 sequencing of 135 peripheral blood samples: approximately 43 ophthalmopathy, under 80 hyperthyroidism and approximately 17 progressor patients.

Via the germline V gene, CDR1 is SGHAT and CDR2 FQNNGV. From the cysteine through the phenylalanine, the CDR3 covers 12 amino acids. Only the CDR3 part of the read is kept: 36 bases, read in frame from the first base. Trimming removed 5 bases from V and 1 base from J, leaving 5 bases between the germline ends. In the ophthalmopathy patients, disease was moderately to severely active, with a Clinical Activity Score of 3 or more, a NOSPECS grade of 4 or more, and a duration of less than 3 months. The study excluded patients with uncontrolled infections, other autoimmune diseases, pregnancy or lactation. Clinical symptoms, serum thyroxine and TRAb, thyroid ultrasound, and orbital computed tomography formed the basis for the diagnoses. PBMCs were separated from under 12 ml of fresh peripheral blood using Ficoll-Paque density gradient centrifugation. Trizol reagent was used to extract total RNA, and RNA quality was then checked on an Agilent 2100 Bioanalyzer.

This clonotype was recorded at least ten times. Its target antigen remains unknown. No clone much larger than this one lies a single base away; base qualities are absent. Summary of the overall study and its limitations: A model built on a 13 V-J signature distinguished ophthalmopathy from stable hyperthyroidism, reaching about 88% sensitivity and under 84% specificity in cross-validation and 80%/75% in testing. Sample size was not statistically predetermined, and blinding of investigators to group allocation was not performed. Most expanded thyroid clonotypes (frequency above 0.001) were also detected in blood, a finding suggesting that blood repertoires may reflect thyroid immune responses. In validation, the model predicted progression to ophthalmopathy with approximately 71% sensitivity and around 72% specificity, a median of about 6 months before onset.

The TCR beta CDR3 regions were amplified from the RNA transcripts. The TCR CDR3 was subjected to a first round of RT-PCR using the HTBI primer set and the Qiagen OneStep RT-PCR kit. The libraries were constructed in a second round of multiplex PCR and then size-selected and purified. Libraries were sequenced paired-end with 100 bp reads on an Illumina HiSeq2000. The paper's processing steps were these. Raw data were processed with SOAPnuke, discarding reads with adapters, uncalled bases, mean Phred below 15, or no exact constant-primer or identifier match. High-quality paired reads were merged using COPE v1.2.5, and each unique nucleotide sequence was defined as a clonotype. Clonotypes were aligned to IMGT TRBV, TRBD and TRBJ reference segments using MiTCR v1.1. Only V-J combinations with frequency above 0.0001, covering roughly 99% of repertoires, were analysed. A TCS score was defined as the ratio between F50 (clonal expansion) and ExV (chaos), using BLOSUM62-based TCRdist between CDR3 peptides within each V-J. Welch's t-statistics and random forest reduced several hundred V-J features to around 14, which were used in a naive Bayes classifier (R e1071). The public sequencing data were trimmed at Q25 with fastp and processed into clonotypes with MiXCR by TCRdb, which kept only in-frame beta chains. Rows with a matching CDR3 protein are joined into one entry that keeps the most common DNA and genes. The authors' filters were not applied to this entry. This sample holds roughly 650,000 distinct CDR3 sequences; 16% were observed only once. In total, the top ten clones hold approximately 3.5% of the sample.

Sequencing used blood. The rearranged segments are TRBV11-2 and TRBJ2-5; the D segment cannot be called with confidence. This clonotype was obtained from a woman aged 40 to 50 with Graves' ophthalmopathy. The CDR3 reads CASSRVQETQYF. The DNA reads TGTGCCAGCAGCCGCGTCCAAGAGACCCAGTACTTC.